This T cell receptor (beta chain) is drawn from a study of cytomegalovirus exposure and HLA in healthy donors. General study findings and limits: According to the study, approximately 150 TCR beta chains were cytomegalovirus-associated.

Only in-frame clones appear in the TCRdb table, and some are missing; sequencing was by immunoSEQ multiplex PCR. The sample has about 150,000 clones; approximately 90% are singletons. Of note for this clone: Antigen specificity is unknown.

What was sequenced was PBMCs. The receptor comes from a woman aged 25 to 45 in good health and CMV-seropositive.

The CDR3 loop reads CASSPGGRGMNTEAFF. The DNA of the CDR3 is TGTGCCAGCAGTCCAGGGGGCCGGGGGATGAACACTGAAGCTTTCTTT. The chain carries TRBV2 and TRBJ1-1; 8 bases align to TRBD1. V shed 5 bases and J 0 bases; nucleotides not matched to a gene: 8. Looked up from germline, CDR1 is SNHLY and CDR2 is FYNNEI. The CDR3 spans 16 residues.